In its sample, the clone carrying this T cell receptor beta chain was seen many times. Germline assignment: CDR1 LNHDA and CDR2 SQIVND (reference sequence). The CDR3 totals 15 residues. Unmatched junction bases numbered 5, after V lost 3 bases and J lost 3 bases. The data were obtained in a study of T cells after posttransplantation cyclophosphamide. Here immunoSEQ multiplex PCR was the method, and the copy in TCRdb shows in-frame clones only, minus some. The data show tens of thousands of clones, with none appearing a single time. J is TRBJ2-1 and V is TRBV19; 7 bases align to TRBD1. The TCR sequence derives from a man aged 35 to 55 in good health, CMV-negative, and a related stem cell transplant donor. What was sequenced was PBMCs. The CDR3 region is CASSIAGGHYNEQFF. As DNA, the CDR3 is TGTGCCAGTAGTATCGCAGGGGGACACTACAATGAGCAGTTCTTC.